This T cell receptor beta chain was identified during a study of blood T cell repertoires in COVID-19. The authors' processing: Reference gene primer amplification in the assay estimated nucleated cell counts. Libraries were prepared by immunoSEQ multiplex PCR; TCRdb keeps only in-frame clonotypes and omits some of them. That table furnishes V, J and clone size, whereas the DNA furnished D and trimming. The sample includes more than 95,000 clones, 88% seen only once; the top ten take 1.5%. The sequenced material came from peripheral blood. The receptor was derived from a human donor in a cohort sampled during active COVID-19.

Here the CDR3 DNA reads TGTGCCAGCAGTCCACCTGGTAGTCAGAACACTGAAGCTTTCTTT. This sequence encodes CASSPPGSQNTEAFF. The chain links TRBV28 to TRBJ1-1; D not certain. The V gene lost 5 bases and the J gene lost 1 base, with 14 bases spanning the gap. CDR1 is MDHEN, CDR2 SYDVKM, per germline. The CDR3 is made up of 15 amino acids.